These 3 T cell receptor beta chains were all obtained from the same sample, sequenced in a study of T cell changes during pregnancy in multiple sclerosis. Some clones are missing from TCRdb's copy, which holds only in-frame ones; the method was immunoSEQ multiplex PCR. The table shows more than 90,000 clones, with more than 85% occurring only once. The sample here was peripheral blood, taken in the first trimester of pregnancy. All receptors come from a female donor with multiple sclerosis, enrolled in a pregnancy study.

The V and J genes are TRBV29-1 and TRBJ2-7, with D possibly matching TRBD1 (5 bases). The CDR3 is made up of 12 amino acids. Germline V gene data show CDR1 as SQVTM and CDR2 as ANQGSEA. V lost 5 bases and J 5 bases, leaving 13 bases between the germline ends. The CDR3 loop is CSVLRGRDEQYF. The CDR3 nucleotides are TGCAGCGTTTTAAGGGGTCGGGACGAGCAGTACTTC.

The chain recombines TRBV5-6 with TRBJ1-2; the match to TRBD1 covers 9 bases. The CDR3 totals 15 residues. CDR1 and CDR2 (germline): SGHDT, YYEEEE. The junction had 7 bases not matched to a gene; V was cut back by 7 bases and J by 0 bases. The CDR3 is CASGQGTGANYGYTF. The DNA of the CDR3 is TGTGCCAGCGGACAGGGGACAGGAGCTAACTATGGCTACACCTTC. Full variable domain (outside the CDR3, taken from reference TRBV5-6 and TRBJ1-2): DAGVTQSPTHLIKTRGQQVTLRCSPKSGHDTVSWYQQALGQGPQFIFQYYEEEERQRGNFPDRFSGHQFPNYSSELNVNALLLGDSALYLCASGQGTGANYGYTFGSGTRLTVV.

In DNA, the CDR3 is TGTGCCTGGGCCGGGACACGTTCGGGGAAGTACTTC. Amino acid sequence: CAWAGTRSGKYF. The genes are TRBV30 and TRBJ2-7, with D perhaps TRBD1 (6 bases). The CDR3 covers 12 residues. V dropped 5 bases and J dropped 11 bases, with 19 bases sitting between them. CDR1 is GTSNPN and CDR2 is SVGIG in the germline V gene (reference sequence).